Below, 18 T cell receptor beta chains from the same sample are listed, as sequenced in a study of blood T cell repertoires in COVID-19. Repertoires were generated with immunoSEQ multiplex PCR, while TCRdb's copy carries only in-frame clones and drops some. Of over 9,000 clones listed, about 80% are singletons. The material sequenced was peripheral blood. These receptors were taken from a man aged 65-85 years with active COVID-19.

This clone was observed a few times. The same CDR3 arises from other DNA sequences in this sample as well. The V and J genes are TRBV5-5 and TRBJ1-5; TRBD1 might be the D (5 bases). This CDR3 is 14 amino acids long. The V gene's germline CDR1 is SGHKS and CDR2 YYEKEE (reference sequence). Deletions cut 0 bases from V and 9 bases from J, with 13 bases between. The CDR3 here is CASSLGGGGGPQHF. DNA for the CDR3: TGTGCCAGCAGCTTGGGTGGCGGGGGGGGGCCCCAGCATTTT. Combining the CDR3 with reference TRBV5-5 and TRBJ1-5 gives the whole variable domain DAGVTQSPTHLIKTRGQQVTLRCSPISGHKSVSWYQQVLGQGPQFIFQYYEKEERGRGNFPDRFSARQFPNYSSELNVNALLLGDSALYLCASSLGGGGGPQHFGDGTRLSIL.

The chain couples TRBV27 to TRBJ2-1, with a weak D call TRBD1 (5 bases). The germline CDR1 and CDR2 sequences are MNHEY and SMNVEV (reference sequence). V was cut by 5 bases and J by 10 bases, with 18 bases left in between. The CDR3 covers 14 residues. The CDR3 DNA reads TGTGCCAGCAGTACAACAATAGGGGCCGCCGAGCAGTTCTTC. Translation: CASSTTIGAAEQFF.

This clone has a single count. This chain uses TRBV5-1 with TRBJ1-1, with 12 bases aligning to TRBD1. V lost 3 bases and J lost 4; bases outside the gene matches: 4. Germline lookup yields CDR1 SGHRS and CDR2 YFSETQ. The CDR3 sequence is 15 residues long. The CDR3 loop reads CASSSSGQGATEAFF. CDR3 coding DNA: TGCGCCAGCAGCTCATCGGGACAGGGGGCCACTGAAGCTTTCTTT.

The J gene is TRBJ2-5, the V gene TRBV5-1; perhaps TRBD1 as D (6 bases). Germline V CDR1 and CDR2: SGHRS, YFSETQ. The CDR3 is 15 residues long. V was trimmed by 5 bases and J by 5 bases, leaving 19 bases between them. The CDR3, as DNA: TGCGCCAGCAGTCATCAACCGGACAGTCTGGAGACCCAGTACTTC. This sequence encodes CASSHQPDSLETQYF.

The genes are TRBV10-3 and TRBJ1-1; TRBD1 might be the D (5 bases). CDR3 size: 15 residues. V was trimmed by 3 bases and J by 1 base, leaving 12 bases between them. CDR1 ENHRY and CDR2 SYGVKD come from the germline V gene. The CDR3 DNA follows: TGTGCCATCAGTGACCCGGGACTTTCGAACACTGAAGCTTTCTTT. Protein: CAISDPGLSNTEAFF.

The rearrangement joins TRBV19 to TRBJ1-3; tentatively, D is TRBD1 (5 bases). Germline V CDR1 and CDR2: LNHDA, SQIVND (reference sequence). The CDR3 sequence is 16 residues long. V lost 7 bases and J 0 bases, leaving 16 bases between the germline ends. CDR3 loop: CASTRNPGGSGNTIYF. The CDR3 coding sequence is TGTGCCAGTACTAGGAATCCGGGGGGCTCTGGAAACACCATATATTTT.

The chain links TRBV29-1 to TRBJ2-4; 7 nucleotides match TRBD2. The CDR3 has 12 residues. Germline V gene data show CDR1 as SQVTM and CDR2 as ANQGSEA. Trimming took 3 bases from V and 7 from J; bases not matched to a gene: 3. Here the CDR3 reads CSVEASGNIQYF. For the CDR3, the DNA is TGCAGCGTTGAGGCTAGCGGTAACATTCAGTACTTC.

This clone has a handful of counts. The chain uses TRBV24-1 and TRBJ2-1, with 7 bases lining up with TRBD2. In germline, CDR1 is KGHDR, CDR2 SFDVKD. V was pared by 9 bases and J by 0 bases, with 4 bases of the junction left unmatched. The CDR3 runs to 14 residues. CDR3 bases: TGTGCCACCCAGCGGACTAGCTCCTACAATGAGCAGTTCTTC. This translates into CATQRTSSYNEQFF.

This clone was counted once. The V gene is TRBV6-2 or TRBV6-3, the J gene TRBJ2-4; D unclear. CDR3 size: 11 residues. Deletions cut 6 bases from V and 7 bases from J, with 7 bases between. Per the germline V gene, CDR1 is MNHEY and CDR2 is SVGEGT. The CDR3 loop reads CASSQSNIQYF. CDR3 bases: TGTGCCAGCAGCCAGAGCAACATTCAGTACTTC.

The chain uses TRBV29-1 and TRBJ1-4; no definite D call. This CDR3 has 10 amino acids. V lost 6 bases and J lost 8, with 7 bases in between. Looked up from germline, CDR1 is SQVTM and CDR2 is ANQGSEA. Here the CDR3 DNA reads TGCAGCGTCTATTGGGAAAAACTGTTTTTT. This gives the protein CSVYWEKLFF.

In nucleotides, the CDR3 is TGCGCCAGCAGCCAATCCGACTACGATACCGGGGAGCTGTTTTTT. Amino acid sequence: CASSQSDYDTGELFF. The chain is built from TRBV4-1 and TRBJ2-2; possibly TRBD2 for D (5 bases). CDR1 MGHRA and CDR2 YSYEKL come from the germline V gene. V was cut by 2 bases and J by 5 bases, with 12 bases left in between. This CDR3 has 15 amino acids.

The CDR3 is CASSQVPGRGYNEQFF. The CDR3 DNA follows: TGCGCCAGCAGCCAAGTCCCGGGACGGGGGTACAATGAGCAGTTCTTC. The rearrangement joins TRBV4-1 to TRBJ2-1; a possible D gene is TRBD2 (6 bases). Germline CDR1 and CDR2: MGHRA and YSYEKL. Trimming left V 1 base short and J 4 bases short, with 14 bases between. The CDR3 is made up of 16 amino acids.

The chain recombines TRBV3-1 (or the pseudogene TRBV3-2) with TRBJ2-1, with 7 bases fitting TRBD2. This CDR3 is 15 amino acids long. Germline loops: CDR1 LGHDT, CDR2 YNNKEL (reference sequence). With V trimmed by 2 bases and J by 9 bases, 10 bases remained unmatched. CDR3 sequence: CASSQSREAKTEQFF. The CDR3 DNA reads TGTGCCAGCAGCCAATCCCGGGAGGCTAAGACTGAGCAGTTCTTC.

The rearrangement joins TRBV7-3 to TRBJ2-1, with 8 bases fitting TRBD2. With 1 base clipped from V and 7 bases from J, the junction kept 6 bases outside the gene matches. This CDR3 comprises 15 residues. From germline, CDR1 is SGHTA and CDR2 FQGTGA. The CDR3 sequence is CASSLRSGSRNEQFF. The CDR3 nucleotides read TGTGCCAGCAGCTTAAGAAGCGGGAGCAGGAATGAGCAGTTCTTC.

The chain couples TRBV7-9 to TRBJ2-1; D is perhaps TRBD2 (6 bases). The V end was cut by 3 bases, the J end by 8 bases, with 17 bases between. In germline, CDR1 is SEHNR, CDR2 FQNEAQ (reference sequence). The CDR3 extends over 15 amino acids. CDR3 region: CASSFKWRVSDEQFF. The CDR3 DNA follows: TGTGCCAGCAGCTTTAAATGGAGGGTGAGTGATGAGCAGTTCTTC.

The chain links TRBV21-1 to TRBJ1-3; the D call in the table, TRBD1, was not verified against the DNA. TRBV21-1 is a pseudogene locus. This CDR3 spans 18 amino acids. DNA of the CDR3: TGTGCCAGCAGCAAAGCTCGGACAGGGGAGTCGTGGGGAAACACCATATATTTT. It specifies CASSKARTGESWGNTIYF.

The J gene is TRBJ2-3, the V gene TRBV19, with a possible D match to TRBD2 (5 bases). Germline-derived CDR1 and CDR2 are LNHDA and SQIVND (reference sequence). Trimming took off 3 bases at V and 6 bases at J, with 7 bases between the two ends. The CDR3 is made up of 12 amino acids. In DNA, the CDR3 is TGTGCCAGTAGTATTTCGGGGGATACGCAGTATTTT. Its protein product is CASSISGDTQYF.

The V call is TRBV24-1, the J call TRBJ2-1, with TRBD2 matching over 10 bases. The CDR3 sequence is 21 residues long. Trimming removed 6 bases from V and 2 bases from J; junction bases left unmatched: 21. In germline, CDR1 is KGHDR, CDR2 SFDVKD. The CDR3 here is CATSSPPGLAGEKDPYNEQFF. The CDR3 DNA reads TGTGCCACCAGTTCCCCCCCCGGTCTAGCGGGAGAGAAGGACCCCTACAATGAGCAGTTCTTC.